This T cell receptor beta chain was observed in a study of blood T cell repertoires in COVID-19. At the level of the study: From the United States, Italy and Spain came samples of acute and convalescent COVID-19.

Enrolled during active infection, Seattle patients were then followed longitudinally. Data came from immunoSEQ multiplex PCR; TCRdb stores just in-frame clones and leaves some out. The table shows fewer than 600,000 clones, with approximately 92% occurring only once. This CDR3 has 13 residues. Germline lookup yields CDR1 MNHEY and CDR2 SVGAGI. Trimming at V came to 7 bases and at J to 3 bases, leaving 3 bases not matched to a gene. Material: peripheral blood. This sequence joins TRBV6-5 and TRBJ2-1; TRBD1 agrees at 7 bases. This receptor was obtained from a man younger than 35 with COVID-19, enrolled during active disease. CDR3 protein: CASMWDSYNEQFF. DNA for the CDR3: TGTGCCAGCATGTGGGACAGCTACAATGAGCAGTTCTTC.